These 26 T cell receptor beta chains were all obtained from the same sample, sequenced in a study of cytomegalovirus exposure and HLA in healthy donors. Assay used: immunoSEQ multiplex PCR; TCRdb lists only in-frame clones, some missing. The table shows some 260,000 clones, with more than 75% occurring only once. Specimen: PBMCs. Source of these receptors: a young man in good health and CMV-seropositive.

CDR3 sequence reads: CASSSKGLANYGYTF. The CDR3 nucleotides read TGTGCCAGCAGTTCCAAGGGGCTGGCTAACTATGGCTACACCTTC. The chain is built from TRBV27 and TRBJ1-2; a weak D match, TRBD1 (5 bases). Trimming stripped 4 bases from V and 0 bases from J, with 12 bases between. The CDR3 totals 15 residues. Germline V gene lookup returns CDR1 MNHEY and CDR2 SMNVEV (reference sequence).

The CDR3 loop is CASSPGLPGSYEQYF. In nucleotides, the CDR3 is TGTGCCAGCAGTCCGGGACTTCCCGGCTCTTACGAGCAGTACTTC. The chain uses TRBV27 and TRBJ2-7; the D gene is possibly TRBD2 (6 bases). V was shortened by 5 bases and J by 4 bases, with 18 bases between the two germline ends. The CDR3 covers 15 residues. Germline V CDR1 and CDR2: MNHEY, SMNVEV (reference sequence).

The J gene is TRBJ2-1, the V gene TRBV27; TRBD1 matches at 11 bases. Trimming cost V 7 bases and J 6 bases; bases outside gene matches: 11. Germline CDR1 is MNHEY and CDR2 is SMNVEV (reference sequence). The CDR3 runs to 16 residues. CDR3: CASTWGRDRGINEQFF. In DNA form, the CDR3 reads TGTGCCAGCACCTGGGGGCGGGACAGGGGGATCAATGAGCAGTTCTTC.

V usage is TRBV7-2 and J usage is TRBJ2-1; D perhaps matches TRBD2 (5 bases). The germline V gene encodes CDR1 SGHTA and CDR2 FQGNSA. The ends were cut back, 2 bases at V and 3 bases at J, with 11 bases in the middle. There are 15 residues in the CDR3. CDR3: CASSLLTGYYNEQFF. In DNA form, the CDR3 reads TGTGCCAGCAGCTTATTAACGGGATACTACAATGAGCAGTTCTTC.

This clone was counted a few times. The chain employs TRBV27 and TRBJ2-7; 8 bases are shared with TRBD1. The CDR3 is 17 amino acids. J was trimmed by 2 bases and V by 4 bases; bases with no gene match: 13. CDR1 is MNHEY and CDR2 is SMNVEV in the germline V gene (reference sequence). CDR3 region: CASSSGGGIPTPYEQYF. The CDR3 DNA is TGTGCCAGCAGTTCAGGGGGCGGCATTCCCACCCCCTACGAGCAGTACTTC.

The CDR3 spells CASSPVAGGDYEQYF. The CDR3 nucleotides read TGCGCCAGCAGCCCAGTAGCGGGAGGGGACTACGAGCAGTACTTC. V gene TRBV4-1 combines with J gene TRBJ2-7, with 11 bases aligning to TRBD2. With 4 bases clipped from V and 3 bases from J, the junction kept 5 bases outside the gene matches. Germline values: CDR1 MGHRA, CDR2 YSYEKL. The CDR3 has 15 amino acids.

V is TRBV6-6 and J is TRBJ2-7, with 7 bases that match TRBD1. This CDR3 has 14 residues. With 6 bases clipped from V and 5 bases from J, the junction kept 10 bases outside the gene matches. Germline V gives CDR1 MNHNY, CDR2 SVGAGI (reference sequence). For the CDR3, the DNA is TGTGCCAGCAGGATCAGACAGGGCAGCCACGAGCAGTACTTC. It specifies CASRIRQGSHEQYF.

The chain joins TRBV5-6 to TRBJ2-1; 10 positions match TRBD2. Germline V gene data show CDR1 as SGHDT and CDR2 as YYEEEE. Losses at the gene ends were 1 base for V and 7 bases for J; bases not matched to a gene: 5. The CDR3 is 15 residues long. The CDR3 DNA sequence: TGTGCCAGCAGCTTGCTACTAGCGGGATATAATGAGCAGTTCTTC. Amino acids: CASSLLLAGYNEQFF.

CDR3 coding DNA: TGTGCCAGCAGTGGGCGGGACCGGGCAGGGGAGCAGTACTTC. Translating gives CASSGRDRAGEQYF. The V call is TRBV2, the J call TRBJ2-7; weak D call: TRBD2 (6 bases). CDR3 size: 14 residues. The germline gives CDR1 SNHLY, CDR2 FYNNEI. The V end lost 4 bases, the J end lost 7 bases, and 17 bases lay between the germline ends.

The chain uses TRBV19 and TRBJ2-1; D is tentatively TRBD1 or TRBD2 (5 bases each). With 10 bases removed from V and 4 bases from J, the gap between germline ends came to 14 bases. Per the germline V gene, CDR1 is LNHDA and CDR2 is SQIVND (reference sequence). This CDR3 is 13 amino acids long. This CDR3 reads CATSRDLYNEQFF. CDR3 nucleotides: TGTGCCACCAGCCGGGACCTTTACAATGAGCAGTTCTTC. The whole variable domain, remainder taken from reference TRBV19 and TRBJ2-1, is DGGITQSPKYLFRKEGQNVTLSCEQNLNHDAMYWYRQDPGQGLRLIYYSQIVNDFQKGDIAEGYSVSREKKESFPLTVTSAQKNPTAFYLCATSRDLYNEQFFGPGTRLTVL.

This clone was detected many times. This chain connects TRBV5-1 to TRBJ2-3, with D hard to call. The germline gives CDR1 SGHRS, CDR2 YFSETQ. The V end was cut by 4 bases, the J end by 0 bases, with 6 bases between. The CDR3 totals 13 residues. The CDR3 reads CASSPHSTDTQYF. CDR3 nucleotides: TGCGCCAGCAGCCCTCATAGCACAGATACGCAGTATTTT.

V and J are TRBV7-3 and TRBJ2-1; no reliable D call. The germline V gene encodes CDR1 SGHTA and CDR2 FQGTGA. The CDR3 has 14 residues. Trimming removed 5 bases from V and 7 bases from J, with 15 bases in between. The CDR3 DNA is TGTGCCAGCAGCCCATCGGCAAGCAGGAATGAGCAGTTCTTC. Its protein product is CASSPSASRNEQFF. Looking up the rest from reference TRBV7-3 and TRBJ2-1 gives the full variable domain: GAGVSQTPSNKVTEKGKYVELRCDPISGHTALYWYRQSLGQGPEFLIYFQGTGAADDSGLPNDRFFAVRPEGSVSTLKIQRTERGDSAVYLCASSPSASRNEQFFGPGTRLTVL.

This chain links TRBV7-9 with TRBJ1-1; TRBD1 aligns across 7 bases. J was trimmed by 0 bases and V by 1 base; bases with no gene match: 5. This CDR3 contains 16 residues. The germline CDR1 and CDR2 sequences are SEHNR and FQNEAQ (reference sequence). CDR3 DNA sequence: TGTGCCAGCAGCTTAGGACAGGGAGCCATGAACACTGAAGCTTTCTTT. Its protein product is CASSLGQGAMNTEAFF. Variable domain in full (rest from reference TRBV7-9 and TRBJ1-1): DTGVSQNPRHKITKRGQNVTFRCDPISEHNRLYWYRQTLGQGPEFLTYFQNEAQLEKSRLLSDRFSAERPKGSFSTLEIQRTEQGDSAMYLCASSLGQGAMNTEAFFGQGTRLTVV.

The chain employs TRBV5-6 and TRBJ1-2; D gene uncertain. Germline V CDR1 and CDR2: SGHDT, YYEEEE. V shed 2 bases and J shed 3 bases, with 17 bases lying between them. The CDR3 has 16 amino acids. DNA of the CDR3: TGTGCCAGCAGCTTCTTCCACCAGGCCGGCGACTATGGCTACACCTTC. Protein: CASSFFHQAGDYGYTF.

The chain is built from TRBV5-1 and TRBJ2-1; TRBD2 agrees at 14 bases. Germline V gene lookup returns CDR1 SGHRS and CDR2 YFSETQ. V was clipped by 0 bases and J by 7 bases; unmatched bases: 6. The CDR3 is 17 residues long. The CDR3 loop is CASSLGLAGGPGNEQFF. The CDR3 DNA reads TGCGCCAGCAGCTTGGGACTAGCGGGAGGGCCGGGGAATGAGCAGTTCTTC.

This clone turned up a few times. The CDR3 DNA is TGCGCCAGCAGCGCCGCCGGGACTATCAATGAGCAGTTCTTC. Translating it yields CASSAAGTINEQFF. This sequence joins TRBV5-1 and TRBJ2-1; TRBD2 matches at 7 bases. The CDR3 covers 14 residues. Germline lookup yields CDR1 SGHRS and CDR2 YFSETQ. The V segment lost 4 bases and the J segment 6 bases; nucleotides outside the gene matches: 7. Full variable domain (remainder filled in from reference TRBV5-1 and TRBJ2-1): KAGVTQTPRYLIKTRGQQVTLSCSPISGHRSVSWYQQTPGQGLQFLFEYFSETQRNKGNFPGRFSGRQFSNSRSEMNVSTLELGDSALYLCASSAAGTINEQFFGPGTRLTVL.

The chain carries TRBV9 and TRBJ2-3; D possibly corresponds to TRBD2 (6 bases). Germline-derived CDR1 and CDR2 are SGDLS and YYNGEE. Trimming pared 4 bases from V and 3 bases from J, leaving 12 bases between. This CDR3 is built from 14 residues. In DNA, the CDR3 is TGTGCCAGCAGCCTCCGACTAGTGACAGATACGCAGTATTTT. Its translation: CASSLRLVTDTQYF.

This clone was counted between two and nine times. The J gene is TRBJ2-5, the V gene TRBV6-5, with a possible D match to TRBD1 (6 bases). The CDR3 runs 13 residues. Between the trimmed V and J ends, which lost 6 bases and 4 bases, there was a span of 12 bases. Germline values: CDR1 MNHEY, CDR2 SVGAGI. CDR3 bases: TGTGCCAGCAGCAGGGGATTCGGAGAGACCCAGTACTTC. Translating gives CASSRGFGETQYF.

V gene TRBV5-1 combines with J gene TRBJ1-4; TRBD1 matches 7 bases. Germline V gives CDR1 SGHRS, CDR2 YFSETQ. V gave up 5 bases and J gave up 8 bases; unmatched junction bases: 12. The CDR3 consists of 15 residues. The CDR3 sequence is CASRDLQGIGEKLFF. For the CDR3, the DNA is TGCGCCAGCAGGGACTTACAGGGGATCGGAGAAAAACTGTTTTTT.

The chain is built from TRBV4-2 and TRBJ2-7, with TRBD2 identical over 9 bases. The germline V gene has CDR1 LGHNA and CDR2 YNFKEQ. The V and J ends lost 2 bases and 6 bases, in that order; junction bases with no gene match: 14. The CDR3 covers 17 residues. The CDR3 sequence is CASSQQGGRADLSEQYF. The CDR3 region has the DNA TGTGCCAGCAGCCAACAGGGCGGGAGGGCCGACTTGAGCGAGCAGTACTTC.

The genes are TRBV5-1 and TRBJ2-2; no firm D call. V lost 0 bases and J 2 bases, leaving 8 bases between the germline ends. Germline V CDR1 and CDR2: SGHRS, YFSETQ. The CDR3 loop spans 15 amino acids. The CDR3 sequence: CASSLDPVNTGELFF. The DNA for the CDR3 is TGCGCCAGCAGCTTGGATCCAGTCAACACCGGGGAGCTGTTTTTT.

The rearrangement links TRBV7-6 to TRBJ2-1, with 9 bases lining up with TRBD2. The CDR3 covers 16 residues. V gave up 2 bases and J gave up 7 bases; unmatched junction bases: 9. The germline gives CDR1 SGHVS, CDR2 FNYEAQ. The CDR3 is CASSLIAGVSKNEQFF. The CDR3 DNA follows: TGTGCCAGCAGCTTAATAGCGGGAGTATCTAAGAATGAGCAGTTCTTC.

The chain employs TRBV6-1 and TRBJ2-7; D not certain. The V end was cut by 0 bases, the J end by 6 bases, with 6 bases between. CDR1 is MNHNS and CDR2 is SASEGT in the germline V gene. The CDR3 is 12 amino acids. CDR3: CASSEALFEQYF. CDR3 DNA sequence: TGTGCCAGCAGTGAAGCGCTTTTCGAGCAGTACTTC.

The V call is TRBV2, the J call TRBJ2-7, with D perhaps matching TRBD2 (6 bases). Germline CDR1 SNHLY, CDR2 FYNNEI. This CDR3 is built from 13 residues. V was shortened by 6 bases and J by 7 bases, with 16 bases between the two germline ends. The chain's CDR3 is CASSRGTHEEQYF. The CDR3 region has the DNA TGTGCCAGCAGCCGAGGGACTCACGAAGAGCAGTACTTC.

The chain recombines TRBV4-1 with TRBJ1-3; unclear D gene. V shed 1 base and J shed 0 bases, with 10 bases lying between them. CDR1 and CDR2 (germline): MGHRA, YSYEKL. The CDR3 covers 16 residues. DNA of the CDR3: TGCGCCAGCAGCCAAGGATTAGGAAACTCTGGAAACACCATATATTTT. Its translation: CASSQGLGNSGNTIYF.

This chain's CDR3 is CASSPPILNYGYTF. In nucleotides, the CDR3 is TGTGCCAGCTCACCACCCATCCTTAACTATGGCTACACCTTC. V gene TRBV18 combines with J gene TRBJ1-2; no firm D call. The CDR3 extends over 14 amino acids. Trimming pared 0 bases from V and 1 base from J, leaving 6 bases between. Germline values: CDR1 KGHSH, CDR2 LQKENI.